These T cell receptor beta chains were read from a single sample in a study of T cell repertoires in cytomegalovirus infection. MiXCR, applied by TCRdb to the reads, yields one record per CDR3 protein. The top ten clones hold roughly an eighth of a sample with about 450,000 distinct CDR3 sequences, 25% to 40% of them seen once. Sequencing was performed on PBMCs. All receptors come from a human donor in good health (CMV status not recorded). Some clones in this sample may be carry-over from other donors' samples. The CDR3 runs from the conserved cysteine through the conserved F or W. The D gene is left open where the match is weak. Clone size is not always given. Where it is, it says once, few, many or a class for expanded clones.

>NA|TRBJ1-1|TRBD1|TRBV5-4
CASTRGGRGQSEAFF
TGTGCCAGCACCAGGGGGGGCAGGGGGCAGTCTGAAGCTTTCTTT
>many|TRBJ1-6|TRBD1|TRBV6-1
CASSEVRTGPNSPLHF
TGTGCCAGCAGTGAGGTCCGGACAGGGCCTAATTCACCCCTCCACTTT
>NA|TRBJ2-6|NA|TRBV19
CASSMRVSGANVLTF
TGTGCCAGTAGTATGCGAGTCTCTGGGGCCAACGTCCTGACTTTC
>NA|TRBJ2-2|NA|TRBV4-2
CASSQDRGPGELFF
TGTGCCAGCAGCCAAGATCGGGGGCCCGGGGAGCTGTTTTTT
>NA|TRBJ1-6|NA|TRBV7-9
CASSLGSGREGSPLHF
TGTGCCAGCAGCTTGGGATCGGGAAGGGAAGGTTCACCCCTCCACTTT
>NA|TRBJ1-6|NA|TRBV6-5
CASSPPTGRNSPLHF
TGTGCCAGCTCTCCCCCGACAGGTCGTAATTCACCCCTCCACTTT
>NA|TRBJ2-7|NA|TRBV28
CASRPWMGEQYF
TGTGCCAGCAGGCCTTGGATGGGTGAGCAGTACTTC
>NA|TRBJ1-1|NA|TRBV25-1
CASSDPQEMNTEAFF
TGTGCCAGCAGTGACCCACAGGAGATGAACACTGAAGCTTTCTTT
>many|TRBJ1-4|NA|TRBV7-9
CASSTLGDEKLFF
TGTGCCAGCAGCACCCTCGGAGATGAAAAACTGTTTTTT
>few|TRBJ1-6|NA|TRBV11-2
CASSLDLRGNSPLHF
TGTGCCAGCAGCTTAGATCTGAGGGGGAATTCACCCCTCCACTTT
>NA|TRBJ2-3|NA|TRBV4-1
CASSPTRGVTDTQYF
TGCGCCAGCAGCCCAACCCGAGGGGTCACAGATACGCAGTATTTT
>few|TRBJ1-1|NA|TRBV6-5
CASSYSSEGGTEAFF
TGTGCCAGCAGTTACTCGAGTGAGGGGGGCACTGAAGCTTTCTTT
>few|TRBJ2-7|NA|TRBV5-4
CASSSRPSPSGNEQYF
TGTGCCAGCAGCTCCCGCCCATCCCCCTCTGGGAACGAGCAGTACTTC
>few|TRBJ2-3|TRBD2|TRBV19
CASTPGRANTQYF
TGTGCCAGTACGCCGGGGAGGGCGAATACGCAGTATTTT
>NA|TRBJ2-2|TRBD2|TRBV19
CASSRLAGVSLRTGELFF
TGTGCCAGTAGTCGACTAGCGGGGGTTTCCTTGAGGACCGGGGAGCTGTTTTTT
>NA|TRBJ2-3|NA|TRBV10-3
CAISDPTVTETQYF
TGTGCCATCAGTGACCCCACGGTGACAGAGACGCAGTATTTT
>NA|TRBJ2-7|TRBD2|TRBV4-3
CASSQGVAGWNEQYF
TGCGCCAGCAGCCAAGGGGTAGCGGGATGGAACGAGCAGTACTTC
>many|TRBJ1-2|NA|TRBV7-2
CASSLEVAGNYGYTF
TGTGCCAGCAGCTTAGAGGTCGCGGGTAACTATGGCTACACCTTC
>few|TRBJ2-7|TRBD1|TRBV29-1
CSVERVGDSSYEQYF
TGCAGCGTTGAACGTGTGGGGGACAGCTCCTACGAGCAGTACTTC
>NA|TRBJ1-3|NA|TRBV27
CASSDYSGNTIYF
TGTGCCAGCAGTGACTACTCTGGAAACACCATATATTTT
>few|TRBJ2-7|TRBD2|TRBV7-2
CASSPWVAGTPREQYF
TGTGCCAGCAGCCCCTGGGTAGCGGGGACCCCTCGAGAGCAGTACTTC
>few|TRBJ2-3|TRBD1|TRBV10-3
CASGQGADTDTQYF
TGTGCCAGCGGACAGGGGGCCGACACAGATACGCAGTATTTT
>NA|TRBJ2-7|TRBD2|TRBV27
CASSTGLAGAYEQYF
TGTGCCAGCAGTACCGGACTAGCGGGAGCCTACGAGCAGTACTTC
>few|TRBJ1-4|TRBD1|TRBV7-6
CASSTGQSTTNEKLFF
TGTGCCAGCAGCACGGGACAGTCGACAACTAATGAAAAACTGTTTTTT
>few|TRBJ2-3|NA|TRBV12-3/TRBV12-4
CASSFRADTQYF
TGTGCCAGCAGTTTTAGGGCAGATACGCAGTATTTT
>many|TRBJ2-1|TRBD2|TRBV19
CASSTPGGVRKNEQFF
TGTGCCAGTAGTACCCCCGGGGGGGTTAGGAAGAATGAGCAGTTCTTC
>NA|TRBJ1-1|NA|TRBV27
CARKPLDRNTEAFF
TGTGCCCGCAAACCACTGGACAGGAACACTGAAGCTTTCTTT
>few|TRBJ2-5|TRBD1|TRBV20-1
CSPGTGGKTQYF
TGCAGTCCCGGGACAGGGGGCAAGACCCAGTACTTC
>NA|TRBJ1-5|TRBD1|TRBV6-6
CASSYEGRGPLKPQHF
TGTGCCAGCAGTTACGAAGGCAGGGGGCCACTAAAGCCCCAGCATTTT
>few|TRBJ1-2|NA|TRBV4-1
CASSQESDNYGYTF
TGCGCCAGCAGCCAAGAATCGGATAACTATGGCTACACCTTC
>NA|TRBJ2-3|TRBD2|TRBV20-1
CSLQGSLAGGPFTDTQYF
TGCAGCCTCCAAGGTAGTTTAGCGGGGGGGCCGTTCACAGATACGCAGTATTTT
>NA|TRBJ1-5|NA|TRBV7-8
CASSLKWAGYDQPQHF
TGTGCCAGCAGCTTAAAATGGGCAGGGTATGATCAGCCCCAGCATTTT
>NA|TRBJ2-6|NA|TRBV6-2/TRBV6-3
CASLSGANVLTF
TGTGCCAGTCTATCTGGGGCCAACGTCCTGACTTTC
>many|TRBJ1-1|NA|TRBV7-8
CASSPENTEAFF
TGTGCCAGCAGCCCAGAGAACACTGAAGCTTTCTTT
>NA|TRBJ2-7|NA|TRBV7-2
CASSLFRGDTYEQYF
TGTGCCAGCAGCTTGTTTCGGGGGGACACCTACGAGCAGTACTTC
>NA|TRBJ2-3|NA|TRBV7-2
CASSRRANTDTQYF
TGTGCCAGCAGCCGCAGGGCGAACACAGATACGCAGTATTTT
>once|TRBJ2-5|TRBD1|TRBV24-1
CATSGTGQETQYF
TGTGCCACCAGTGGGACAGGCCAAGAGACCCAGTACTTC
>many|TRBJ2-7|NA|TRBV7-2
CASSTTSTYEQYF
TGTGCCAGCAGTACGACCTCCACCTACGAGCAGTACTTC
>few|TRBJ2-1|NA|TRBV4-1
CASSQDQSGADEQFF
TGCGCCAGCAGCCAAGATCAAAGCGGAGCGGATGAGCAGTTCTTC
>NA|TRBJ2-2|TRBD1|TRBV11-2
CASSPGQDYTGELFF
TGTGCCAGCAGCCCCGGACAGGACTACACCGGGGAGCTGTTTTTT
>NA|TRBJ2-1|TRBD1|TRBV6-1
CASSELGTEYNEQFF
TGTGCCAGCAGTGAATTAGGGACAGAGTACAATGAGCAGTTCTTC
>few|TRBJ1-3|NA|TRBV4-1
CASSQEEGNSGNTIYF
TGCGCCAGCAGCCAAGAGGAGGGGAACTCTGGAAACACCATATATTTT
>many|TRBJ1-2|NA|TRBV12-3/TRBV12-4
CASSPLGTNYGYTF
TGTGCCAGCAGCCCCCTAGGGACTAACTATGGCTACACCTTC
>many|TRBJ1-2|NA|TRBV7-2
CASSLAGVRGYGYTF
TGTGCCAGCAGCTTAGCAGGGGTCAGGGGCTATGGCTACACCTTC
>NA|TRBJ2-1|TRBD2|TRBV5-6
CASSLTSGGATEQFF
TGTGCCAGCAGCTTGACTAGCGGGGGGGCCACTGAGCAGTTCTTC
>few|TRBJ1-3|NA|TRBV28
CASSPYGRDSGNTIYF
TGTGCCAGCAGCCCGTACGGCCGGGACTCTGGAAACACCATATATTTT
>NA|TRBJ1-4|NA|TRBV20-1
CSARDLKGTDEKLFF
TGCAGTGCTAGAGATCTGAAGGGAACGGATGAAAAACTGTTTTTT
>NA|TRBJ2-7|NA|TRBV6-1
CASSEEFYAGISYEQYF
TGTGCCAGCAGTGAAGAATTTTACGCAGGGATTTCCTACGAGCAGTACTTC
>NA|TRBJ1-4|TRBD1|TRBV6-1
CASSEGTGGGEKLFF
TGTGCCAGCAGTGAAGGGACAGGGGGAGGTGAAAAACTGTTTTTT
>many|TRBJ1-1|TRBD1|TRBV7-2
CASSAGTGLWTEAFF
TGTGCCAGCAGCGCCGGGACAGGACTCTGGACTGAAGCTTTCTTT
>few|TRBJ2-1|NA|TRBV19
CASSIPRQGVGNEQFF
TGTGCCAGTAGTATTCCCCGGCAGGGAGTAGGTAATGAGCAGTTCTTC
>many|TRBJ1-5|NA|TRBV7-2
CASSPHRGGDQPQHF
TGTGCCAGCAGCCCCCATAGGGGGGGAGATCAGCCCCAGCATTTT
>NA|TRBJ2-1|TRBD2|TRBV15
CATSSKGTSGGTYNEQFF
TGTGCCACCAGCTCCAAAGGGACTAGCGGGGGAACGTACAATGAGCAGTTCTTC
>many|TRBJ1-1|NA|TRBV11-1
CASSLANLGTEAFF
TGTGCCAGCAGCTTAGCCAACCTTGGCACTGAAGCTTTCTTT
>few|TRBJ2-7|TRBD1|TRBV7-2
CASSLWTGLVEQYF
TGTGCCAGCAGCTTATGGACAGGGTTGGTCGAGCAGTACTTC
>few|TRBJ2-3|NA|TRBV27
CASSFGYITDTQYF
TGTGCCAGCAGTTTTGGGTACATCACAGATACGCAGTATTTT
>NA|TRBJ2-3|NA|TRBV11-2
CASSLARMLGTDTQYF
TGTGCCAGCAGCTTAGCCCGGATGTTAGGAACAGATACGCAGTATTTT
>few|TRBJ1-6|NA|TRBV20-1
CSARDPEHHSPLHF
TGCAGTGCTAGAGATCCGGAGCACCATTCACCCCTCCACTTT
>few|TRBJ2-5|TRBD1|TRBV6-1
CASRAQGGLQETQYF
TGTGCCAGCAGAGCACAGGGGGGCCTTCAAGAGACCCAGTACTTC
>few|TRBJ1-5|NA|TRBV5-3
CASSFAPRSGQPQHF
TGTGCCAGCAGCTTTGCCCCTCGTTCTGGTCAGCCCCAGCATTTT